The 32 T cell receptor beta chains reported below all come from one sample, sequenced in a study of OX40 agonist ivuxolimab in advanced cancers. Profiling relied on immunoSEQ multiplex PCR, and the TCRdb table lists in-frame clones only, not all of them. Of some 80,000 clones listed, approximately 92% are singletons. Source: CD4+ or CD8+ T cells sorted from blood, taken in a trial of the OX40 agonist ivuxolimab. The source is an adult with an advanced solid tumor such as melanoma, head and neck, liver or kidney cancer.

The chain is built from TRBV7-2 and TRBJ2-2; 13 nucleotides align to TRBD2. V lost 5 bases to trimming and J lost 0 bases; unmatched junction nucleotides: 3. This CDR3 region has 17 residues. Looked up from germline, CDR1 is SGHTA and CDR2 is FQGNSA. Written as DNA, the CDR3 is TGTGCCAGCAGCCAGGGACTAGCGGGGACGAACACCGGGGAGCTGTTTTTT. Protein: CASSQGLAGTNTGELFF. Supplemented by reference TRBV7-2 and TRBJ2-2, the full variable domain reads GAGVSQSPSNKVTEKGKDVELRCDPISGHTALYWYRQSLGQGLEFLIYFQGNSAPDKSGLPSDRFSAERTGGSVSTLTIQRTQQEDSAVYLCASSQGLAGTNTGELFFGEGSRLTVL.

The V and J genes are TRBV2 and TRBJ2-7; D remains unclear. Germline CDR1 is SNHLY and CDR2 is FYNNEI. The CDR3 is made up of 11 amino acids. V lost 8 bases to trimming and J lost 3 bases, with 8 bases between them. The DNA for the CDR3 is TGTGCCAGCGTACTCGACTACGAGCAGTACTTC. The encoded protein is CASVLDYEQYF.

This chain uses TRBV5-4 with TRBJ2-1, with TRBD2 matching 11 bases. CDR1 SGHNT and CDR2 YYREEE come from the germline V gene (reference sequence). The CDR3 has 17 residues. With 0 bases clipped from V and 5 bases from J, the junction kept 7 bases outside the gene matches. CDR3 amino acids: CASSLAGGTSGNNEQFF. As DNA, the CDR3 is TGTGCCAGCAGCTTGGCGGGGGGGACTAGCGGAAACAATGAGCAGTTCTTC.

The rearrangement links TRBV11-3 to TRBJ1-2, with 8 bases lining up with TRBD1. J was trimmed by 0 bases and V by 1 base; bases with no gene match: 4. In germline, CDR1 is SGHNT, CDR2 YENEEA. The CDR3 is 16 amino acids. The CDR3 is CASSLVGTGANYGYTF. The CDR3, as DNA: TGTGCCAGCAGCTTAGTTGGGACAGGAGCTAACTATGGCTACACCTTC.

This chain links TRBV28 with TRBJ2-1; the match to TRBD2 covers 9 bases. This CDR3 contains 16 residues. CDR1 is MDHEN and CDR2 is SYDVKM in the germline V gene. The ends lost 5 bases at V and 4 bases at J; junction bases unmatched: 9. The CDR3 nucleotides read TGTGCCAGCAGTCCCCTAGCGGGAAGGTCATACAATGAGCAGTTCTTC. This encodes CASSPLAGRSYNEQFF. The whole variable domain, filled in from reference TRBV28 and TRBJ2-1, reads DVKVTQSSRYLVKRTGEKVFLECVQDMDHENMFWYRQDPGLGLRLIYFSYDVKMKEKGDIPEGYSVSREKKERFSLILESASTNQTSMYLCASSPLAGRSYNEQFFGPGTRLTVL.

The V gene is TRBV11-3, the J gene TRBJ2-7; 8 bases agree with TRBD2. The V gene's germline CDR1 is SGHNT and CDR2 YENEEA. The CDR3 has 17 amino acids. V lost 4 bases to trimming and J lost 0 bases; unmatched junction nucleotides: 11. CDR3 DNA sequence: TGTGCCAGCAGCTCCCAGTATGGCGGGAGGAGCTCCTACGAGCAGTACTTC. Its translation is CASSSQYGGRSSYEQYF.

This chain connects TRBV6-6 to TRBJ2-5; weak D call: TRBD2 (6 bases). V lost 7 bases and J lost 3, with 12 bases in between. The CDR3 totals 13 residues. Germline values: CDR1 MNHNY, CDR2 SVGAGI (reference sequence). For the CDR3, the DNA is TGTGCCAGCAAACGGAGGGTGGAAGAGACCCAGTACTTC. The encoded protein is CASKRRVEETQYF.

The chain uses TRBV19 and TRBJ2-6; D might be TRBD2 (6 bases). Trimming cost V 5 bases and J 0 bases, with 11 bases left between them. Germline V gives CDR1 LNHDA, CDR2 SQIVND (reference sequence). The CDR3 sequence is 16 residues long. The CDR3 is CASSLPGLSGANVLTF. In nucleotides, the CDR3 is TGTGCCAGTAGTCTACCGGGACTCTCTGGGGCCAACGTCCTGACTTTC.

In its sample, this clone was seen once. The chain carries TRBV6-1 and TRBJ2-2; 8 bases fit TRBD2. V trimming: 4 bases; J trimming: 4 bases; junction bases outside the gene matches: 8. This CDR3 is 16 amino acids long. Germline CDR1 reads MNHNS; CDR2 reads SASEGT. CDR3 DNA: TGTGCCAGCAGTGCGGTAGGGCGGGAGGTCACCGGGGAGCTGTTTTTT. It specifies CASSAVGREVTGELFF.

This chain connects TRBV14 to TRBJ2-1; D unresolved. CDR1 is SGHDN and CDR2 is FVKESK in the germline V gene. The V and J ends lost 2 bases and 2 bases respectively, with 10 bases between them. The CDR3 contains 15 residues. In nucleotides, the CDR3 is TGTGCCAGCAGCCAAAGGAGTAGGCCCTACAATGAGCAGTTCTTC. It yields the protein CASSQRSRPYNEQFF. The whole variable domain, remainder taken from reference TRBV14 and TRBJ2-1, is EAGVTQFPSHSVIEKGQTVTLRCDPISGHDNLYWYRRVMGKEIKFLLHFVKESKQDESGMPNNRFLAERTGGTYSTLKVQPAELEDSGVYFCASSQRSRPYNEQFFGPGTRLTVL.

This chain joins TRBV5-1 and TRBJ2-7, with 7 nucleotides matching TRBD1. V was pared by 3 bases and J by 3 bases, with 9 bases of the junction left unmatched. This CDR3 has 15 residues. Germline V gives CDR1 SGHRS, CDR2 YFSETQ. CDR3 nucleotide sequence: TGCGCCAGCAGCTCATCCCCAGGGGGTAACTACGAGCAGTACTTC. It specifies CASSSSPGGNYEQYF.

The genes are TRBV27 and TRBJ2-7; TRBD1 aligns across 9 bases. The J segment lost 6 bases and the V segment lost 6 bases, leaving 12 bases of the junction unmatched. This CDR3 spans 15 amino acids. In germline, CDR1 is MNHEY, CDR2 SMNVEV (reference sequence). The CDR3 reads CASSSPGQGTPEQYF. The CDR3 DNA reads TGTGCCAGCAGCTCTCCGGGACAGGGAACCCCCGAGCAGTACTTC.

This sequence joins TRBV10-3 and TRBJ1-5, with 9 bases fitting TRBD1. The length of the CDR3 is 14 residues. Per germline, CDR1 ENHRY and CDR2 SYGVKD. J gave up 6 bases and V 10 bases, and 10 bases lay outside the gene matches. The CDR3 protein is CATDQQGAGQPQHF. The CDR3 nucleotides are TGTGCCACAGACCAACAGGGGGCCGGTCAGCCCCAGCATTTT.

J is TRBJ2-7 and V is TRBV28; unclear D gene. This CDR3 is 14 amino acids long. From germline, CDR1 is MDHEN and CDR2 SYDVKM. V lost 2 bases to trimming and J lost 0 bases, with 8 bases between them. As DNA, the CDR3 is TGTGCCAGCAGTTTACCGGAGAGCTCCTACGAGCAGTACTTC. Amino acid sequence: CASSLPESSYEQYF.

V usage is TRBV4-1 and J usage is TRBJ2-2, with 9 bases that match TRBD2. Trimming removed 3 bases from V and 3 bases from J; junction bases left unmatched: 11. The CDR3 runs to 18 residues. Germline V gene lookup returns CDR1 MGHRA and CDR2 YSYEKL. CDR3 in amino acids: CASSQIPQVAGDTGELFF. CDR3 sequence (DNA): TGCGCCAGCAGCCAGATCCCCCAGGTAGCGGGAGACACCGGGGAGCTGTTTTTT.

The V gene is TRBV5-6, the J gene TRBJ1-2; D is unresolved. CDR3 length equals 12 residues. V lost 10 bases, J lost 2 bases, and 12 bases lay in between. Germline V gives CDR1 SGHDT, CDR2 YYEEEE. CDR3: CACDRTNYGYTF. Here the CDR3 DNA reads TGTGCCTGCGACCGGACCAACTATGGCTACACCTTC.

This chain links TRBV7-2 with TRBJ2-3; D gene uncertain. This CDR3 is 12 amino acids long. Trimming stripped 5 bases from V and 5 bases from J, with 8 bases between. Looked up from germline, CDR1 is SGHTA and CDR2 is FQGNSA. This CDR3 is CASSPWGDTQYF. In DNA form, the CDR3 reads TGTGCCAGCAGCCCCTGGGGAGATACGCAGTATTTT. The full variable domain, with the rest looked up from reference TRBV7-2 and TRBJ2-3, is GAGVSQSPSNKVTEKGKDVELRCDPISGHTALYWYRQSLGQGLEFLIYFQGNSAPDKSGLPSDRFSAERTGGSVSTLTIQRTQQEDSAVYLCASSPWGDTQYFGPGTRLTVL.

V gene TRBV19 combines with J gene TRBJ2-1; 10 positions agree with TRBD1. Germline trimming cut 4 bases from V and 8 bases from J; bases unmatched to any gene: 5. Germline V gene sequence: CDR1 LNHDA, CDR2 SQIVND (reference sequence). This CDR3 region has 14 residues. The CDR3 DNA sequence: TGTGCCAGTAGTACGGGACAGGGGTTCCATGAGCAGTTCTTC. This gives the protein CASSTGQGFHEQFF.

This chain joins TRBV27 and TRBJ1-1, with D perhaps matching TRBD1 (5 bases). This CDR3 is built from 17 residues. Germline CDR1 is MNHEY and CDR2 is SMNVEV (reference sequence). Trimming pared 3 bases from V and 5 bases from J, leaving 22 bases between. DNA for the CDR3: TGTGCCAGCAGTTTCGATGCGAAAAGACCAGGGCGGACTGAAGCTTTCTTT. This encodes CASSFDAKRPGRTEAFF.

The V gene is TRBV11-3, the J gene TRBJ2-3; 9 bases line up with TRBD2. J was trimmed by 4 bases and V by 1 base; bases with no gene match: 6. The CDR3 is 16 residues long. In germline, CDR1 is SGHNT, CDR2 YENEEA. As DNA, the CDR3 is TGTGCCAGCAGCTTAGGGCTAGCGGGATATTCAGATACGCAGTATTTT. It specifies CASSLGLAGYSDTQYF.

This chain connects TRBV27 to TRBJ2-1; 9 nucleotides match TRBD1. There are 15 residues in the CDR3. Trimming removed 6 bases from V and 8 bases from J; junction bases left unmatched: 11. Per germline, CDR1 MNHEY and CDR2 SMNVEV (reference sequence). CDR3: CASRTTGTGTHEQFF. The CDR3 bases are TGTGCCAGCAGGACCACCGGGACAGGGACCCATGAGCAGTTCTTC.

V is TRBV6-5 and J is TRBJ2-1, with D perhaps TRBD2 (7 bases). Germline assignment: CDR1 MNHEY and CDR2 SVGAGI. The length of the CDR3 is 13 residues. V was trimmed by 7 bases and J by 9 bases, leaving 16 bases between them. This CDR3 reads CASKGGGPGEQFF. As DNA, the CDR3 is TGTGCCAGCAAGGGGGGAGGGCCGGGTGAGCAGTTCTTC.

The table lists this clone with a count of one. The chain combines TRBV7-2 with TRBJ2-5; D ambiguous. The V gene lost 5 bases and the J gene lost 1 base, with 8 bases spanning the gap. CDR3 length: 13 residues. Germline CDR1 is SGHTA and CDR2 is FQGNSA. CDR3 sequence (DNA): TGTGCCAGCAGCGTCGGGCCCCAAGAGACCCAGTACTTC. Protein product: CASSVGPQETQYF.

This clone was observed a few times. V gene TRBV6-5 combines with J gene TRBJ1-2, with 12 nucleotides matching TRBD1. Germline V gives CDR1 MNHEY, CDR2 SVGAGI. CDR3 length equals 16 residues. V was pared by 4 bases and J by 0 bases, with 3 bases of the junction left unmatched. The CDR3 DNA reads as TGTGCCAGCAGTTCCGGGACAGGGGGCACTAACTATGGCTACACCTTC. Translating gives CASSSGTGGTNYGYTF.

This sequence joins TRBV7-2 and TRBJ2-4; 11 positions match TRBD2. The length of the CDR3 is 17 residues. After removal of 1 base from V and 6 bases from J, the junction contained 8 bases not matched to a gene. The germline V gene has CDR1 SGHTA and CDR2 FQGNSA. CDR3 sequence reads: CASSLGVAGGSLNIQYF. In DNA form, the CDR3 reads TGTGCCAGCAGCTTAGGGGTAGCGGGAGGGTCCCTAAACATTCAGTACTTC.

The chain couples TRBV18 to TRBJ2-5, with 9 bases fitting TRBD1. V was clipped by 9 bases and J by 5 bases; unmatched bases: 10. The CDR3 sequence is 14 residues long. CDR1 is KGHSH, CDR2 LQKENI, per germline. CDR3 sequence reads: CASSFTGTGETQYF. The CDR3 coding sequence is TGTGCCAGTTCTTTTACCGGGACAGGGGAGACCCAGTACTTC. Variable domain in full (rest from reference TRBV18 and TRBJ2-5): NAGVMQNPRHLVRRRGQEARLRCSPMKGHSHVYWYRQLPEEGLKFMVYLQKENIIDESGMPKERFSAEFPKEGPSILRIQQVVRGDSAAYFCASSFTGTGETQYFGPGTRLLVL.

This chain connects TRBV7-2 to TRBJ2-2; D remains ambiguous. The CDR3 runs 13 residues. The V and J ends lost 4 bases and 3 bases respectively, with 6 bases between them. Germline loops: CDR1 SGHTA, CDR2 FQGNSA. CDR3 protein: CASSWTHTGELFF. The CDR3 DNA reads as TGTGCCAGCAGCTGGACCCACACCGGGGAGCTGTTTTTT. Complete variable domain (other parts from reference TRBV7-2 and TRBJ2-2): GAGVSQSPSNKVTEKGKDVELRCDPISGHTALYWYRQSLGQGLEFLIYFQGNSAPDKSGLPSDRFSAERTGGSVSTLTIQRTQQEDSAVYLCASSWTHTGELFFGEGSRLTVL.

J is TRBJ1-3 and V is TRBV6-1; unclear D gene. The germline V and J ends were trimmed by 8 bases and 5 bases, with 19 bases remaining between them. The CDR3 contains 15 residues. Germline V gene lookup returns CDR1 MNHNS and CDR2 SASEGT. CDR3: CASVPVGGSRNTIYF. CDR3 nucleotides: TGTGCCAGCGTCCCCGTTGGAGGAAGCCGAAACACCATATATTTT.

V is TRBV7-9 and J is TRBJ1-1; D is perhaps TRBD1 (6 bases). V lost 2 bases and J 1 base, leaving 8 bases between the germline ends. The CDR3 spans 14 residues. Germline V gene lookup returns CDR1 SEHNR and CDR2 FQNEAQ (reference sequence). The CDR3 region is CASSLRTENTEAFF. The CDR3 region has the DNA TGTGCCAGCAGCTTACGGACAGAGAACACTGAAGCTTTCTTT.

The rearrangement links TRBV19 to TRBJ2-5, with 10 bases fitting TRBD1. The CDR3 is 15 amino acids. With V trimmed by 6 bases and J by 5 bases, 9 bases remained unmatched. Germline CDR1 and CDR2: LNHDA and SQIVND (reference sequence). CDR3 in DNA: TGTGCCAGTAGACCCCGACAGGGGGCGGGGGAGACCCAGTACTTC. Protein: CASRPRQGAGETQYF. Full variable domain (remainder filled in from reference TRBV19 and TRBJ2-5): DGGITQSPKYLFRKEGQNVTLSCEQNLNHDAMYWYRQDPGQGLRLIYYSQIVNDFQKGDIAEGYSVSREKKESFPLTVTSAQKNPTAFYLCASRPRQGAGETQYFGPGTRLLVL.

The V call is TRBV7-2, the J call TRBJ2-7; D perhaps matches TRBD1 (6 bases). Trimming removed 5 bases at V and 2 bases at J, with 16 bases between. There are 15 residues in the CDR3. Germline V CDR1 and CDR2: SGHTA, FQGNSA. The CDR3 here is CASSPPPQGTYEQYF. CDR3 bases: TGTGCCAGCAGCCCCCCCCCACAGGGAACCTACGAGCAGTACTTC.

V is TRBV14 and J is TRBJ2-3; D possibly corresponds to TRBD2 (5 bases). CDR3 length: 16 amino acids. Germline V lookup: CDR1 SGHDN, CDR2 FVKESK. Trimming cost V 6 bases and J 0 bases, with 16 bases left between them. This CDR3 reads CASRKSSVTSTDTQYF. The CDR3 DNA follows: TGTGCCAGCAGGAAAAGTAGCGTTACTAGCACAGATACGCAGTATTTT.